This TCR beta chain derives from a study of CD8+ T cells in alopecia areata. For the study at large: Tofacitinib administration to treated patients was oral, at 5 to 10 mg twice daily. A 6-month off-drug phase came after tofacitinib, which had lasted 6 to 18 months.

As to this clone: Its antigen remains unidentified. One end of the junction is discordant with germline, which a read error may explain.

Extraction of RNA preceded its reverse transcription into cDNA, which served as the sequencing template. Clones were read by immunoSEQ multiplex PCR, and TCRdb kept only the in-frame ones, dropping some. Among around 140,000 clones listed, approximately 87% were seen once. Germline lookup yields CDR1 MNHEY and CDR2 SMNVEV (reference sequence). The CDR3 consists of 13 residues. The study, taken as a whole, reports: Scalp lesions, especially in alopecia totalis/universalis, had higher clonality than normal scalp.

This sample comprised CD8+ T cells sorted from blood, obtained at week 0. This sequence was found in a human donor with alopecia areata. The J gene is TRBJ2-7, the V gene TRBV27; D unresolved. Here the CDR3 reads CASQTTRSSEQYF. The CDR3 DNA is TGTGCCAGTCAAACGACACGATCCTCCGAGCAGTACTTC.